This passage covers 27 T cell receptor beta chains from one sample sequenced in a study of preoperative IRX-2 immunotherapy in early breast cancer (dated by TCRdb to the late 2010s). Library creation used the immunoSEQ multiplex PCR assay. TCRdb mirrors the immuneACCESS table, restricted to in-frame sequences. Some clones are absent from its copies; in checked studies, under half trace to an unresolved V gene, and the reason for the others is unknown. A total of approximately 840 clones appear in this sample, roughly four fifths of them only once. Roughly 21% of the sample is in the top ten clones. Explained via the paper, the treatment or condition label denotes: preoperative locoregional IRX-2 cytokine immunotherapy. Sequenced material: tumor tissue, taken before IRX-2 immunotherapy. The receptors stem from a human donor with breast cancer.

The chain joins TRBV6-8 to TRBJ1-3; 12 bases map to TRBD1. Germline loops: CDR1 MNHGY, CDR2 SAAAGT. The CDR3 spans 17 residues. J gave up 4 bases and V 0 bases, and 4 bases lay outside the gene matches. The CDR3 loop is CASSYSGQGASGNTIYF. The CDR3 coding sequence is TGTGCCAGCAGTTACTCGGGACAGGGGGCGAGCGGAAACACCATATATTTT.

This chain links TRBV6-7 with TRBJ2-1; D might be TRBD1 (5 bases). TRBV6-7 counts as an open reading frame of uncertain function. This CDR3 has 13 residues. Trimming pared 0 bases from V and 6 bases from J, leaving 6 bases between. The CDR3: CASSYSGANEQFF. Written as DNA, the CDR3 is TGTGCCAGCAGTTACTCAGGGGCCAATGAGCAGTTCTTC.

The rearrangement links TRBV19 to TRBJ2-1; TRBD2 aligns across 10 bases. V gave up 4 bases and J gave up 8 bases; unmatched junction bases: 11. This CDR3 contains 16 residues. From germline, CDR1 is LNHDA and CDR2 SQIVND (reference sequence). The CDR3 region has the DNA TGTGCCAGTAGTACGGTTGGCGCTAGCGGGAGCTATGAGCAGTTCTTC. This translates into CASSTVGASGSYEQFF.

CDR3 in DNA: TGTGCCAGCAGAACAGAAGGGGAGGGGGCTGAAGCTTTCTTT. It codes for CASRTEGEGAEAFF. The V gene is TRBV11-3, the J gene TRBJ1-1; a weak D match, TRBD1 (6 bases). The CDR3 covers 14 residues. Trimming cost V 6 bases and J 6 bases, with 17 bases left between them. Germline CDR1 SGHNT, CDR2 YENEEA.

The chain combines TRBV11-3 with TRBJ2-1; TRBD1 aligns across 10 bases. Trimming cost V 6 bases and J 7 bases; bases outside gene matches: 9. The CDR3 is made up of 15 amino acids. Germline loops: CDR1 SGHNT, CDR2 YENEEA. The CDR3 is CASSPDRGFGNEQFF. CDR3 nucleotides: TGTGCCAGCAGTCCGGACAGGGGGTTTGGGAATGAGCAGTTCTTC.

This chain joins TRBV10-2 and TRBJ1-1; no clear D gene. The CDR3 runs to 15 residues. Germline lookup yields CDR1 WSHSY and CDR2 SAAADI. Trimming stripped 2 bases from V and 2 bases from J, with 12 bases between. Here the CDR3 reads CASSEPGRANTEAFF. The CDR3 nucleotides are TGCGCCAGCAGTGAGCCCGGACGGGCTAACACTGAAGCTTTCTTT.

The chain combines TRBV5-1 with TRBJ2-5, with TRBD1 identical over 9 bases. Germline-derived CDR1 and CDR2 are SGHRS and YFSETQ. Germline trimming cut 6 bases from V and 5 bases from J; bases unmatched to any gene: 8. The CDR3 covers 14 residues. The CDR3 region is CASKLGTGKETQYF. CDR3 in DNA: TGCGCCAGCAAGCTTGGGACAGGGAAGGAGACCCAGTACTTC.

This clone was detected only once. V usage is TRBV14 and J usage is TRBJ2-7, with 9 bases identical to TRBD1. This CDR3 comprises 15 residues. Trimming cost V 1 base and J 4 bases; bases outside gene matches: 5. Germline CDR1 and CDR2: SGHDN and FVKESK. The CDR3 nucleotides are TGTGCCAGCAGCCAAGCGGACAGGGGTCCGTACGAGCAGTACTTC. This codes for CASSQADRGPYEQYF.

With regard to this clone: A junction boundary mismatches the germline segment, possibly from a read error. The rearrangement links TRBV23-1 to TRBJ2-5; TRBD1 aligns across 9 bases. TRBV23-1 is marked as an open reading frame, function uncertain. The length of the CDR3 is 14 residues. The chain's CDR3 is CARRDRDRVVMGYF. The CDR3 DNA sequence: TGCGCCCGCAGGGACCGGGACAGGGTGGTGATGGGGTACTTC.

The chain is built from TRBV30 and TRBJ1-6; D is uncertain. Looked up from germline, CDR1 is GTSNPN and CDR2 is SVGIG (reference sequence). The V gene lost 0 bases and the J gene lost 9 bases, with 12 bases spanning the gap. This CDR3 spans 14 amino acids. CDR3 sequence reads: CAWSVRPSGSPLHF. Written as DNA, the CDR3 is TGTGCCTGGAGTGTACGCCCGAGCGGTTCACCCCTCCACTTT.

V usage is TRBV6-8 and J usage is TRBJ1-5; the match to TRBD1 covers 8 bases. The CDR3 loop spans 15 amino acids. The trim removed 4 bases at V and 4 bases at J, leaving 6 bases unmatched. Germline V gene data show CDR1 as MNHGY and CDR2 as SAAAGT. CDR3 in amino acids: CASSFFRQGNQPQHF. The CDR3 nucleotides read TGTGCCAGCAGTTTTTTTAGACAGGGGAATCAGCCCCAGCATTTT.

The chain couples TRBV6-8 to TRBJ1-1; D may be TRBD1 (6 bases). V lost 4 bases, J lost 1 base, and 16 bases lay in between. Germline loops: CDR1 MNHGY, CDR2 SAAAGT. This CDR3 has 16 residues. In DNA, the CDR3 is TGTGCCAGCAGTTTCGGTGGGGAGGGACAGAACACTGAAGCTTTCTTT. It yields the protein CASSFGGEGQNTEAFF.

The genes are TRBV12-5 and TRBJ2-1; D is possibly TRBD2 (5 bases). The CDR3 extends over 13 amino acids. Germline V gene lookup returns CDR1 LGHNT and CDR2 FRNRAP. CDR3 amino acids: CASTQDYYNEQFF. CDR3 coding DNA: TGTGCCAGCACTCAAGACTACTACAATGAGCAGTTCTTC. Full variable domain (remainder filled in from reference TRBV12-5 and TRBJ2-1): DARVTQTPRHKVTEMGQEVTMRCQPILGHNTVFWYRQTMMQGLELLAYFRNRAPLDDSGMPKDRFSAEMPDATLATLKIQPSEPRDSAVYFCASTQDYYNEQFFGPGTRLTVL.

The genes are TRBV11-3 and TRBJ2-3, with D perhaps TRBD1 (5 bases). Germline CDR1 is SGHNT and CDR2 is YENEEA. V was pared by 1 base and J by 3 bases, with 8 bases between. The CDR3 has 14 residues. The DNA of the CDR3 is TGTGCCAGCAGCTTAGGACAGCCTACAGATACGCAGTATTTT. Amino acids: CASSLGQPTDTQYF.

The table lists this clone with a few counts. This chain connects TRBV11-3 to TRBJ1-6; D is ambiguous. V was clipped by 6 bases and J by 0 bases, with 9 bases between them. The CDR3 consists of 15 residues. Germline V gene sequence: CDR1 SGHNT, CDR2 YENEEA. DNA for the CDR3: TGTGCCAGCAGTTATATCGGCTCCTATAATTCACCCCTCCACTTT. This gives the protein CASSYIGSYNSPLHF.

The chain links TRBV11-3 to TRBJ2-1; the match to TRBD1 covers 7 bases. The CDR3 sequence is 14 residues long. The trim removed 5 bases at V and 3 bases at J, leaving 4 bases unmatched. CDR1 and CDR2 (germline): SGHNT, YENEEA. In DNA form, the CDR3 reads TGTGCCAGCAGCCGTCGGGACAGCTACAATGAGCAGTTCTTC. Residues: CASSRRDSYNEQFF.

The genes are TRBV7-2 and TRBJ2-1; D may be TRBD1 or TRBD2 (5 bases each). V lost 3 bases to trimming and J lost 9 bases, with 12 bases between them. Germline loops: CDR1 SGHTA, CDR2 FQGNSA. This CDR3 is built from 13 residues. CDR3 residues: CASSFGDGGEQFF. CDR3 in DNA: TGTGCCAGCAGCTTCGGGGATGGGGGTGAGCAGTTCTTC.

As for this clone: One end of the junction does not line up with germline, which may come from a read error. The chain combines TRBV19 with TRBJ2-2; TRBD1 might be the D (5 bases). This CDR3 has 15 amino acids. Per the germline V gene, CDR1 is LNHDA and CDR2 is SQIVND (reference sequence). CDR3 sequence reads: CASEDLTENIGELFF. CDR3 nucleotides: TGTGCCAGCGAGGATCTGACAGAGAACATCGGGGAGCTGTTTTTT. Variable domain in full (rest from reference TRBV19 and TRBJ2-2): DGGITQSPKYLFRKEGQNVTLSCEQNLNHDAMYWYRQDPGQGLRLIYYSQIVNDFQKGDIAEGYSVSREKKESFPLTVTSAQKNPTAFYLCASEDLTENIGELFFGEGSRLTVL.

Regarding this clone: A read error may produce the germline difference seen at one junction end. The chain joins TRBV5-1 to TRBJ2-2, with D perhaps matching TRBD1 (6 bases). The CDR3 has 15 residues. The germline CDR1 and CDR2 sequences are SGHRS and YFSETQ. CDR3 residues: CASSTPQGNTGELFF. The DNA of the CDR3 is TGCGCCAGCAGCACCCCACAGGGAAACACTGGGGAGCTGTTTTTT.

The J gene is TRBJ1-4, the V gene TRBV6-8, with 7 bases identical to TRBD1. The CDR3 spans 14 residues. Trimming took 6 bases from V and 4 from J; bases not matched to a gene: 5. Germline V gene data show CDR1 as MNHGY and CDR2 as SAAAGT. The CDR3 loop is CASRPGQINEKLFF. CDR3 bases: TGTGCCAGCAGGCCGGGACAGATTAATGAAAAACTGTTTTTT.

By share of the sample, this clone is large (0.1 to 1%). V is TRBV6-8 and J is TRBJ2-1; 7 nucleotides line up with TRBD2. This CDR3 has 16 amino acids. The V and J ends lost 3 bases and 1 base, in that order; junction bases with no gene match: 6. Germline V gives CDR1 MNHGY, CDR2 SAAAGT. The CDR3 DNA follows: TGTGCCAGCAGTTATCTAGCGGAGGGATCCTACAATGAGCAGTTCTTC. Its protein product is CASSYLAEGSYNEQFF.

This chain uses TRBV23-1 with TRBJ2-5; D is uncertain. TRBV23-1 is placed among ORFs of uncertain function. CDR3 size: 14 residues. V dropped 0 bases and J dropped 5 bases, with 10 bases sitting between them. CDR3 DNA sequence: TGCGCCAGCAGTCAATCTCCTAGAAGCGAGACCCAGTACTTC. Translation gives CASSQSPRSETQYF.

This clone has a single count. V and J are TRBV19 and TRBJ2-2; D possibly corresponds to TRBD1 (5 bases). Trimming cost V 4 bases and J 5 bases, with 14 bases left between them. Germline CDR1 and CDR2: LNHDA and SQIVND (reference sequence). This CDR3 is 15 amino acids long. The CDR3 reads CASSRPDRETGELFF. In DNA, the CDR3 is TGTGCCAGTAGTAGGCCTGACAGAGAGACCGGGGAGCTGTTTTTT.

This rearrangement joins TRBV28 to TRBJ1-4, with TRBD1 identical over 8 bases. Trimming at V came to 3 bases and at J to 6 bases, leaving 6 bases not matched to a gene. CDR1 and CDR2 (germline): MDHEN, SYDVKM. CDR3 length: 15 amino acids. As DNA, the CDR3 is TGTGCCAGCAGTTTCTCAGGACAGGGCTATGAAAAACTGTTTTTT. The encoded protein is CASSFSGQGYEKLFF.

This clone has a single count. The rearrangement uses TRBV5-1 and TRBJ1-2; TRBD1 is a possible D gene (5 bases). This CDR3 has 15 amino acids. V was clipped by 4 bases and J by 4 bases, with 17 bases between them. Germline V gene data show CDR1 as SGHRS and CDR2 as YFSETQ. The chain's CDR3 is CASSLGGPFGYGYTF. In nucleotides, the CDR3 is TGCGCCAGCAGCCTGGGGGGACCCTTCGGCTATGGCTACACCTTC.

V and J are TRBV5-1 and TRBJ2-7, with 9 positions matching TRBD2. Germline V gene sequence: CDR1 SGHRS, CDR2 YFSETQ. The CDR3 contains 15 residues. Trimming took 4 bases from V and 3 from J; bases not matched to a gene: 8. CDR3 sequence (DNA): TGCGCCAGCAGCATAGTAGCGGGAGCGGACTACGAGCAGTACTTC. The encoded protein is CASSIVAGADYEQYF.

The CDR3 protein is CAWNGRGSYNEQFF. CDR3 sequence (DNA): TGTGCCTGGAATGGCAGGGGGTCCTACAATGAGCAGTTCTTC. This chain links TRBV30 with TRBJ2-1, with 7 positions matching TRBD1. CDR3 length: 14 residues. Germline values: CDR1 GTSNPN, CDR2 SVGIG (reference sequence). The V segment lost 4 bases and the J segment 1 base; nucleotides outside the gene matches: 4.